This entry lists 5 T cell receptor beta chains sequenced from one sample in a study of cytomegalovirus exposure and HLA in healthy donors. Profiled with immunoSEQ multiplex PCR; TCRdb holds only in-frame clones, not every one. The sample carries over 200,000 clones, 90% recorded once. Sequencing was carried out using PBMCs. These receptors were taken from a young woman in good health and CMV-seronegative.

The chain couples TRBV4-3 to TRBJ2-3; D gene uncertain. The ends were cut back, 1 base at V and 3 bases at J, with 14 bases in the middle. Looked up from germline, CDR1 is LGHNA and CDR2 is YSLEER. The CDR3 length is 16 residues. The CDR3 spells CASSQATLSFTDTQYF. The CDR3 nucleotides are TGCGCCAGCAGCCAAGCGACTTTATCTTTTACAGATACGCAGTATTTT.

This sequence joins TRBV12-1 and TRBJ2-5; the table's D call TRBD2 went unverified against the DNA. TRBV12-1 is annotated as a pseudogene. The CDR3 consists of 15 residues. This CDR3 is CASSWGLAGQETQYF. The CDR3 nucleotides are TGTGCCAGCAGCTGGGGACTAGCGGGGCAAGAGACCCAGTACTTC.

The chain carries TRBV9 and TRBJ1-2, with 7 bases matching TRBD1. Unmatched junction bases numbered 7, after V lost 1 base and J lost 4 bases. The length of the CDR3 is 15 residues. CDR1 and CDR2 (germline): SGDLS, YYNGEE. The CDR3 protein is CASSVSPGTAYGYTF. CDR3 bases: TGTGCCAGCAGCGTATCCCCCGGGACAGCCTATGGCTACACCTTC.

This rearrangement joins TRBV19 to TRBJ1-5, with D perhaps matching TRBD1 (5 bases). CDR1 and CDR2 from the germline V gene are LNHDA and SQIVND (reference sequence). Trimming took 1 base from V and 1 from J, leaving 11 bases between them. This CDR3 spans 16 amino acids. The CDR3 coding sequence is TGTGCCAGTAGTATAGGGGGCAGGGTGAGCAATCAGCCCCAGCATTTT. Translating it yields CASSIGGRVSNQPQHF.

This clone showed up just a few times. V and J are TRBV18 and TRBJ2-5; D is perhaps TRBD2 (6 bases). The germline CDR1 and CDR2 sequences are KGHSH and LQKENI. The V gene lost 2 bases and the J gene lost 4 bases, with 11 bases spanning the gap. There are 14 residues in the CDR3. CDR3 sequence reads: CASSPSLGGETQYF. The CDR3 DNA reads TGTGCCAGCTCACCATCATTGGGGGGAGAGACCCAGTACTTC.